Below, one T cell receptor (beta chain) is given with its context. This sample is drawn from a study of T cell changes during pregnancy in multiple sclerosis. Germline values: CDR1 SQVTM, CDR2 ANQGSEA. V was clipped by 4 bases and J by 0 bases, with 6 bases between them. The CDR3 runs to 12 residues. Clones were read by immunoSEQ multiplex PCR, and TCRdb kept only the in-frame ones, dropping some. The sample carries roughly 100,000 clones, about 90% recorded once. The clonotype comes from a female donor with multiple sclerosis, enrolled in a pregnancy study. This material consisted of peripheral blood, taken before pregnancy. The chain links TRBV29-1 to TRBJ1-2; D is unclear. This chain's CDR3 is CSVGTANYGYTF. The CDR3 DNA is TGCAGCGTTGGAACGGCTAACTATGGCTACACCTTC.